This T cell receptor beta chain was recorded in a study of human CD8 memory T cell subsets. A UMI-labeled 5' RACE approach was the method that produced the TCR beta libraries. TCRdb processed the 5' RACE reads again and assigns one entry to each CDR3 protein, with no DNA. This table holds some 10,000 distinct CDR3 sequences. Germline CDR1 and CDR2: WNHNN and SYGVQD (reference sequence). This CDR3 region has 13 residues. Specimen: CD8+ stem-like memory T cells (TSCM and TCM) sorted from PBMCs. Specified subset: stem-like memory CD8 T cells (TSTEM), CCR7+ PD-1- TIGIT-. This clonotype originated in a human donor in good health. The chain joins TRBV10-1 to TRBJ1-5. The CDR3 sequence: CASSESLGQPQHF.